Below are 28 T cell receptor beta chains sequenced from a single sample in a study of T cells in Graves' hyperthyroidism and ophthalmopathy. It was RNA transcripts that yielded the amplified TCR beta CDR3 regions. The HTBI primer set served for first-round RT-PCR of the TCR CDR3. TCRdb reanalysed the multiplex PCR reads using MiXCR and keeps one entry per CDR3 protein. The table records about 610,000 distinct CDR3 sequences, around 16% of them present only once. The sequenced material came from blood. The receptor source for this set is a woman between 40 and 55 years old with Graves' ophthalmopathy.

This chain joins TRBV6-1 and TRBJ1-5; TRBD1 matches 7 bases. CDR1 and CDR2 (germline): MNHNS, SASEGT. Trimming took 6 bases from V and 5 from J; bases not matched to a gene: 7. CDR3 length: 14 residues. This CDR3 reads CASRIQGTYQPQHF. For the CDR3, the DNA is TGTGCCAGCAGGATACAGGGGACCTATCAGCCCCAGCATTTT.

This clonotype appeared many times. V gene TRBV7-9 combines with J gene TRBJ2-7; D call uncertain. The CDR3 contains 13 residues. CDR1 SEHNR and CDR2 FQNEAQ come from the germline V gene (reference sequence). Trimming took off 5 bases at V and 6 bases at J, with 14 bases between the two ends. The CDR3 DNA follows: TGTGCCAGCAGCAGAGTAACCAACGGCGAGCAGTACTTC. It codes for CASSRVTNGEQYF.

V is TRBV6-2 or TRBV6-3 and J is TRBJ2-2, with TRBD2 as a possible D gene (7 bases). This CDR3 region has 15 residues. The V and J ends lost 6 bases and 6 bases respectively, with 17 bases between them. Per germline, CDR1 MNHEY and CDR2 SVGEGT. This CDR3 reads CASRDGGAGAGELFF. CDR3 coding DNA: TGTGCCAGCAGGGATGGGGGGGCGGGGGCCGGGGAGCTGTTTTTT.

This clonotype occurred many times. The gene calls are TRBV5-1 and TRBJ1-5; 12 bases align to TRBD1. Germline V gene lookup returns CDR1 SGHRS and CDR2 YFSETQ. The CDR3 is made up of 19 amino acids. The J segment lost 3 bases and the V segment lost 3 bases, leaving 13 bases of the junction unmatched. The CDR3 is CASSYRDRGQGEHNQPQHF. CDR3 coding DNA: TGCGCCAGCAGCTACCGGGACAGGGGGCAGGGGGAGCACAATCAGCCCCAGCATTTT.

This clonotype was counted many times. The J gene is TRBJ2-7, the V gene TRBV5-5, with 7 positions matching TRBD1. Trimming at V came to 2 bases and at J to 3 bases, leaving 2 bases not matched to a gene. The CDR3 has 13 residues. Germline lookup yields CDR1 SGHKS and CDR2 YYEKEE (reference sequence). CDR3 sequence: CASSFQGDYEQYF. The CDR3 coding sequence is TGTGCCAGCAGCTTCCAGGGGGACTACGAGCAGTACTTC.

This clonotype was picked up many times. The chain is built from TRBV30 and TRBJ1-6; D possibly corresponds to TRBD1 (5 bases). Trimming left V 2 bases short and J 8 bases short, with 19 bases between. The CDR3 is 16 residues long. CDR1 and CDR2 from the germline V gene are GTSNPN and SVGIG (reference sequence). This CDR3 is CAWSRRTGEGHSPLHF. Written as DNA, the CDR3 is TGTGCCTGGAGTCGGCGGACCGGGGAGGGGCATTCACCCCTCCACTTT. Drawing the rest from reference TRBV30 and TRBJ1-6, the complete variable domain is SQTIHQWPATLVQPVGSPLSLECTVEGTSNPNLYWYRQAAGRGLQLLFYSVGIGQISSEVPQNLSASRPQDRQFILSSKKLLLSDSGFYLCAWSRRTGEGHSPLHFGNGTRLTVT.

The V gene is TRBV15, the J gene TRBJ2-5; weak D call: TRBD1 (6 bases). Trimming left V 0 bases short and J 4 bases short, with 9 bases between. The germline gives CDR1 LNHNV, CDR2 YYDKDF (reference sequence). This CDR3 spans 14 amino acids. CDR3: CATSRDPGAETQYF. The CDR3 nucleotides are TGTGCCACCAGCAGAGATCCAGGGGCAGAGACCCAGTACTTC.

Turning to this clonotype: Mismatch with germline at one junction end may stem from a read error. The chain uses TRBV20-1 and TRBJ2-2, with 10 nucleotides matching TRBD2. Germline V gives CDR1 DFQATT, CDR2 SNEGSKA (reference sequence). There are 16 residues in the CDR3. DNA of the CDR3: TGCAGTGCCCGGACAAGCGGGGGGGTTAACATCGGGGAGCTGTTTTTT. This gives the protein CSARTSGGVNIGELFF.

This clonotype has a handful of counts. The chain is built from TRBV2 and TRBJ1-1; D not certain. Germline lookup yields CDR1 SNHLY and CDR2 FYNNEI. Trimming shortened V by 0 bases and J by 0 bases, and 8 bases separated the two germline ends. This CDR3 spans 15 amino acids. In DNA form, the CDR3 reads TGTGCCAGCAGTGAAGCGCCAGGATTGAACACTGAAGCTTTCTTT. Translation: CASSEAPGLNTEAFF.

This clonotype came up many times. V is TRBV18 and J is TRBJ2-1; 7 bases map to TRBD1. Germline values: CDR1 KGHSH, CDR2 LQKENI. J lost 4 bases, V lost 6 bases, and 12 bases had no gene match. The CDR3 is 16 residues long. The CDR3 here is CASSPFRDRAYNEQFF. CDR3 bases: TGTGCCAGCTCGCCCTTCCGGGACAGAGCTTACAATGAGCAGTTCTTC.

This clonotype came up a few times. CDR3 sequence: CASRTRVETQYF. The CDR3 DNA follows: TGTGCCAGCAGGACTAGGGTCGAGACCCAGTACTTC. The rearrangement joins TRBV6-1 to TRBJ2-5; perhaps TRBD2 as D (6 bases). The CDR3 consists of 12 residues. V was shortened by 6 bases and J by 5 bases, with 10 bases between the two germline ends. Germline V gene lookup returns CDR1 MNHNS and CDR2 SASEGT.

This clonotype has only a few counts. The J gene is TRBJ1-2, the V gene TRBV6-5, with 10 bases lining up with TRBD1. This CDR3 spans 15 amino acids. In germline, CDR1 is MNHEY, CDR2 SVGAGI. After removal of 0 bases from V and 4 bases from J, the junction contained 2 bases not matched to a gene. The CDR3 DNA follows: TGTGCCAGCAGTTACTCTGGGACAGGGGTCTATGGCTACACCTTC. This encodes CASSYSGTGVYGYTF.

This clonotype was seen repeatedly, ten times or more. The J gene is TRBJ1-1, the V gene TRBV2; no clear D gene. The V and J ends lost 3 bases and 1 base respectively, with 6 bases between them. The CDR3 has 13 amino acids. Germline CDR1 is SNHLY and CDR2 is FYNNEI. CDR3 sequence (DNA): TGTGCCAGCAGTGACCAAAGGAACACTGAAGCTTTCTTT. Translation: CASSDQRNTEAFF.

The rearrangement uses TRBV7-2 and TRBJ1-6; perhaps TRBD1 as D (5 bases). The V and J ends lost 5 bases and 7 bases respectively, with 12 bases between them. The CDR3 runs to 14 residues. Germline V lookup: CDR1 SGHTA, CDR2 FQGNSA. CDR3 residues: CASSGGFGNSPLHF. The CDR3 DNA sequence: TGTGCCAGCAGCGGGGGGTTTGGGAATTCACCCCTCCACTTT.

A few counts support this clonotype. This sequence joins TRBV5-1 and TRBJ1-2, with no clear D. The CDR3 has 10 amino acids. Germline V CDR1 and CDR2: SGHRS, YFSETQ. Trimming took off 0 bases at V and 8 bases at J, with 2 bases between the two ends. The CDR3 loop is CASSLVGYTF. CDR3 nucleotides: TGCGCCAGCAGCTTGGTGGGCTACACCTTC.

The chain combines TRBV20-1 with TRBJ1-5; D remains ambiguous. V was trimmed by 3 bases and J by 1 base, leaving 13 bases between them. Germline V lookup: CDR1 DFQATT, CDR2 SNEGSKA (reference sequence). The CDR3 totals 15 residues. CDR3 sequence: CSASRGLFSNQPQHF. The CDR3 DNA follows: TGCAGTGCTAGTCGGGGTTTGTTCAGCAATCAGCCCCAGCATTTT.

To note about this clonotype: It may be a read error: a sequence one base away is much more abundant. The J gene is TRBJ2-1, the V gene TRBV12-3 or TRBV12-4, with 9 bases identical to TRBD2. The CDR3 is made up of 14 amino acids. V lost 8 bases, J lost 7 bases, and 9 bases stayed unmatched. CDR3 bases: TGTGCCAGCGACTCGGGACTAGCTCCGAATGAGCAGTTCTTC. This sequence encodes CASDSGLAPNEQFF.

This rearrangement joins TRBV19 to TRBJ1-5; 7 bases map to TRBD1. Germline CDR1 is LNHDA and CDR2 is SQIVND (reference sequence). With V trimmed by 8 bases and J by 1 base, 5 bases remained unmatched. The CDR3 has 14 residues. For the CDR3, the DNA is TGTGCCAGTGACAGGGTGGAAAGCAATCAGCCCCAGCATTTT. This encodes CASDRVESNQPQHF.

This clonotype has at least ten counts. The chain employs TRBV7-9 and TRBJ1-2; 11 bases align to TRBD1. V dropped 4 bases and J dropped 5; count of bases not matched to a gene: 3. The CDR3 contains 14 residues. Germline V gene sequence: CDR1 SEHNR, CDR2 FQNEAQ (reference sequence). Here the CDR3 DNA reads TGTGCCAGCAGCTCCGGACAGGGGGCTTATGGCTACACCTTC. Its translation is CASSSGQGAYGYTF.

This clonotype was counted ten times or more. The chain links TRBV12-3 or TRBV12-4 to TRBJ2-3; D unclear. V lost 6 bases to trimming and J lost 6 bases, with 16 bases between them. There are 14 residues in the CDR3. The CDR3 DNA follows: TGTGCCAGCAGCCCCGGATCTACCAAGGATACGCAGTATTTT. This codes for CASSPGSTKDTQYF.

Many counts were recorded for this clonotype. The chain joins TRBV3-1 to TRBJ2-5, with D hard to call. Trimming took 0 bases from V and 7 from J, leaving 12 bases between them. Per germline, CDR1 LGHDT and CDR2 YNNKEL (reference sequence). The CDR3 length is 14 residues. In nucleotides, the CDR3 is TGTGCCAGCAGCCAAGAGCCCGAGCGCGGGACCCAGTACTTC. It encodes CASSQEPERGTQYF.

This clonotype was detected many times. The V and J genes are TRBV2 and TRBJ1-2; D is ambiguous. V was cut by 0 bases and J by 7 bases, with 18 bases left in between. The germline gives CDR1 SNHLY, CDR2 FYNNEI. The CDR3 is made up of 16 amino acids. The DNA for the CDR3 is TGTGCCAGCAGTGAAGCCCCCCGGACCTGGTCCTTTGGCTACACCTTC. Encoded protein: CASSEAPRTWSFGYTF.

This clonotype was picked up many times. The chain carries TRBV3-1 and TRBJ1-1; D may be TRBD1 (6 bases). V dropped 0 bases and J dropped 5 bases, with 10 bases sitting between them. Germline CDR1 reads LGHDT; CDR2 reads YNNKEL (reference sequence). This CDR3 comprises 14 residues. CDR3 region: CASSQEFRGTEAFF. In nucleotides, the CDR3 is TGTGCCAGCAGCCAAGAGTTTAGGGGGACTGAAGCTTTCTTT. Full variable domain (outside the CDR3, taken from reference TRBV3-1 and TRBJ1-1): DTAVSQTPKYLVTQMGNDKSIKCEQNLGHDTMYWYKQDSKKFLKIMFSYNNKELIINETVPNRFSPKSPDKAHLNLHINSLELGDSAVYFCASSQEFRGTEAFFGQGTRLTVV.

The V call is TRBV5-8, the J call TRBJ2-5; 14 nucleotides align to TRBD2. Trimming at V came to 4 bases and at J to 2 bases, leaving 7 bases not matched to a gene. Germline lookup yields CDR1 SGHTS and CDR2 YDEGEE. The CDR3 consists of 17 residues. Here the CDR3 reads CASSRGTSGGNQETQYF. The CDR3 DNA is TGTGCCAGCAGCCGAGGGACTAGCGGGGGAAATCAAGAGACCCAGTACTTC. Combining the CDR3 with reference TRBV5-8 and TRBJ2-5 gives the whole variable domain EAGVTQSPTHLIKTRGQQATLRCSPISGHTSVYWYQQALGLGLQFLLWYDEGEERNRGNFPPRFSGRQFPNYSSELNVNALELEDSALYLCASSRGTSGGNQETQYFGPGTRLLVL.

This clonotype was counted a few times. The chain couples TRBV20-1 to TRBJ1-4; possibly TRBD1 for D (5 bases). This CDR3 is built from 14 residues. CDR1 is DFQATT and CDR2 is SNEGSKA in the germline V gene (reference sequence). V was clipped by 3 bases and J by 11 bases, with 19 bases between them. The CDR3 nucleotides are TGCAGTGCTAGCCCCGGGGGGGGGATTAGGAAACTGTTTTTT. Its protein is CSASPGGGIRKLFF.

This chain joins TRBV6-5 and TRBJ2-3; TRBD1 is a possible D gene (6 bases). Germline V lookup: CDR1 MNHEY, CDR2 SVGAGI. V was pared by 1 base and J by 4 bases, with 21 bases between. CDR3 length: 18 residues. Written as DNA, the CDR3 is TGTGCCAGCAGTTACTTGGGGGCCCCAGGGAGTGGTGCAGATACGCAGTATTTT. Its translation: CASSYLGAPGSGADTQYF.

This chain uses TRBV5-1 with TRBJ2-5, with 7 bases identical to TRBD1. The germline CDR1 and CDR2 sequences are SGHRS and YFSETQ. There are 15 residues in the CDR3. V was pared by 3 bases and J by 6 bases, with 11 bases of the junction left unmatched. In DNA form, the CDR3 reads TGCGCCAGCAGCTACGACCCAGGGGGTCCTAAGACCCAGTACTTC. Its translation is CASSYDPGGPKTQYF.

A word on this clonotype: Compared with germline, one end of the junction differs, possibly owing to a read error. V and J are TRBV20-1 and TRBJ1-3; D is possibly TRBD1 (5 bases). CDR1 is DFQATT and CDR2 is SNEGSKA in the germline V gene (reference sequence). The CDR3 has 13 residues. CDR3 protein: CSAPGAAGNAIYF. DNA of the CDR3: TGCAGTGCTCCCGGGGCAGCAGGAAACGCCATATATTTT.